The sequence of this T cell receptor (beta chain) was determined in a study of blood T cell repertoires in COVID-19. Study in general: Researchers got acute and convalescent COVID-19 samples from the United States, Italy and Spain. T cells, B-cell-depleted T cells, or PBMCs supplied cDNA or gDNA.

As processed by the authors: Researchers report that nucleated cell counts were estimated from reference gene primer amplification. The repertoire was sequenced with immunoSEQ multiplex PCR; TCRdb's copy has only in-frame clones and lacks some. V and J calls and clone size are given by that table; D and trimming were obtained from the DNA. The sample has tens of thousands of clones; over 55% are singletons. The clonotype was recovered from a woman of 80 years or more with acute or convalescent COVID-19. The sample consisted of peripheral blood.

CDR3 in DNA: TGTGCCAGCAGCCAAGGTCCCCCTCGGGACAGGCGATACGAGCAGTACTTC. Translated, it gives CASSQGPPRDRRYEQYF. The rearrangement links TRBV7-8 to TRBJ2-7; 8 positions agree with TRBD1. Germline lookup yields CDR1 SGHVS and CDR2 FQNEAQ. CDR3 size: 17 residues. The trim removed 5 bases at V and 4 bases at J, leaving 16 bases unmatched.